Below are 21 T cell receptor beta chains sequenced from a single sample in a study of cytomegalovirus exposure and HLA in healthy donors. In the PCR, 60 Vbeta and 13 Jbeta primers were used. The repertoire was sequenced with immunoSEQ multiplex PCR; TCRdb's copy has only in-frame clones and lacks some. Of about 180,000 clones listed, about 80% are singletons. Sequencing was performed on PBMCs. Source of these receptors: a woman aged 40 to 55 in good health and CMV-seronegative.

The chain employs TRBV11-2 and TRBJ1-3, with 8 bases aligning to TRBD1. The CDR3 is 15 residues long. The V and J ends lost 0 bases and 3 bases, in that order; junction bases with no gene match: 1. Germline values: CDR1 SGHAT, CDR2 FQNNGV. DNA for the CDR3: TGTGCCAGCAGCTTAGACAGGGGGCTTGGAAACACCATATATTTT. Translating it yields CASSLDRGLGNTIYF.

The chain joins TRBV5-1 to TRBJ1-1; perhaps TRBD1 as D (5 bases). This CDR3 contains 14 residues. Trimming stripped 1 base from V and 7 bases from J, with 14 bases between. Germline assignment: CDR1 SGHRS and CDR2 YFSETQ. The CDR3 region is CASSLSSSGCEAFF. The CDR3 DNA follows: TGCGCCAGCAGCTTGTCCAGTTCAGGGTGTGAAGCTTTCTTT.

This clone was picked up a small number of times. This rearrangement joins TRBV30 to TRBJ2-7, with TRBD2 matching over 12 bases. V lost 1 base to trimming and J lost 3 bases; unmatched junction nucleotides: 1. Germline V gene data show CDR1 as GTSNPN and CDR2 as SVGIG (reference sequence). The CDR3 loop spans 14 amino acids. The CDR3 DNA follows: TGTGCCTGGAGTGCTAGCGGGGGGGGCTACGAGCAGTACTTC. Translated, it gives CAWSASGGGYEQYF.

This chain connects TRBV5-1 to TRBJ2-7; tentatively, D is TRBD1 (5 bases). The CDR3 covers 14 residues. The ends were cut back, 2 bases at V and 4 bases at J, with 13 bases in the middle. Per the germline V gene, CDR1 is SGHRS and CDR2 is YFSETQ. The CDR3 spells CASSLLGEGYEQYF. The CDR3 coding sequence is TGCGCCAGCAGCTTATTAGGGGAAGGATACGAGCAGTACTTC.

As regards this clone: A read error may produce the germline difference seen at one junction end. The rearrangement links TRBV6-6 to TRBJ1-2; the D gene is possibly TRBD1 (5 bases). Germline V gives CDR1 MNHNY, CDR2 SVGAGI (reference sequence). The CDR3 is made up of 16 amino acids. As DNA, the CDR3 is TGTGCCAGCAGTTACGATTCGGGGGGGACTAACTATGGCCACACCTTC. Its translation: CASSYDSGGTNYGHTF.

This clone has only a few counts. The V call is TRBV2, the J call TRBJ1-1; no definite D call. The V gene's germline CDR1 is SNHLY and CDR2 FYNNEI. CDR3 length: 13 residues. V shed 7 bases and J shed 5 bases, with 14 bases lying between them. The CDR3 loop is CASTSGIHTEAFF. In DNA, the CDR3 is TGTGCCAGCACCTCCGGGATCCATACTGAAGCTTTCTTT.

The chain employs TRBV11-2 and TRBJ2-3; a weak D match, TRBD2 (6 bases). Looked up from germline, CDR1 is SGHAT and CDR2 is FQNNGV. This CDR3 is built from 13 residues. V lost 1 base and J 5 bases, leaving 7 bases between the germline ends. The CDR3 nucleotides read TGTGCCAGCAGCTTAGGGAGGGGAGATACGCAGTATTTT. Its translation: CASSLGRGDTQYF.

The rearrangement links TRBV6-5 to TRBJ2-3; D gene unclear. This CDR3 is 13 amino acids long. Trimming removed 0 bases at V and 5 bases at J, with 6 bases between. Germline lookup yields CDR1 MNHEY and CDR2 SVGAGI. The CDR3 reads CASSYSRRDTQYF. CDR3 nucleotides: TGTGCCAGCAGTTACTCACGCAGAGATACGCAGTATTTT.

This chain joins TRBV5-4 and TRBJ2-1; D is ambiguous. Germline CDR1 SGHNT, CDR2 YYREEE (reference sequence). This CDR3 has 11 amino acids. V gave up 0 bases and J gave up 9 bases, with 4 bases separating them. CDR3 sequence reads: CASSLDCEQFF. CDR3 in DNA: TGTGCCAGCAGCTTGGACTGTGAGCAGTTCTTC.

DNA of the CDR3: TGTGCCAGCAGGCCCGCAGGGATCAATCAGCCCCAGCATTTT. Translating gives CASRPAGINQPQHF. The chain joins TRBV2 to TRBJ1-5; perhaps TRBD1 as D (5 bases). The CDR3 extends over 14 amino acids. Germline V gene data show CDR1 as SNHLY and CDR2 as FYNNEI. Trimming cost V 6 bases and J 3 bases, with 12 bases left between them.

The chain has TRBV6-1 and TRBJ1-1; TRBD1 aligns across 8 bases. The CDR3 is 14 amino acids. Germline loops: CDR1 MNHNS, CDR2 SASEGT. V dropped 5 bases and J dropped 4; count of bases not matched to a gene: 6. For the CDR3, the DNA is TGTGCCAGCAGTCCCAGACAGGGGAGCACTGAAGCTTTCTTT. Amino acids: CASSPRQGSTEAFF.

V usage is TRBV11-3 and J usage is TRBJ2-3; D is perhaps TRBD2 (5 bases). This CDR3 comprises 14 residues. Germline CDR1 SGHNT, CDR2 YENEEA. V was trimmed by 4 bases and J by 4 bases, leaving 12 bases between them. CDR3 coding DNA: TGTGCCAGCAGCTCGAGGCGGGTTGCAGATACGCAGTATTTT. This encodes CASSSRRVADTQYF.

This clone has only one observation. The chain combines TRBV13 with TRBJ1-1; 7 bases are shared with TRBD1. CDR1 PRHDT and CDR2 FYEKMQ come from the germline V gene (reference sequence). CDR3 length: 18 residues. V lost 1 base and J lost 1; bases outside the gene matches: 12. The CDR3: CASSLADRVFWGNTEAFF. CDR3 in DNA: TGTGCCAGCAGCTTAGCCGACAGGGTTTTCTGGGGGAACACTGAAGCTTTCTTT.

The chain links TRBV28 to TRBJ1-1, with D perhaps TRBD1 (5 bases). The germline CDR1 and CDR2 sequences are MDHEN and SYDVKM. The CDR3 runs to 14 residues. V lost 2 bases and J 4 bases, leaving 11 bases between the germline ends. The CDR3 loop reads CASSLGGGGTEAFF. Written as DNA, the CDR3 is TGTGCCAGCAGTTTAGGGGGAGGTGGCACTGAAGCTTTCTTT.

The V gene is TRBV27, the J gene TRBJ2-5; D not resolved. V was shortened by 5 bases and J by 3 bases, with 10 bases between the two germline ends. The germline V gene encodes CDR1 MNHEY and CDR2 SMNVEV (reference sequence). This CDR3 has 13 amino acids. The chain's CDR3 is CASSTIGKETQYF. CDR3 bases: TGTGCCAGCAGTACTATTGGAAAAGAGACCCAGTACTTC.

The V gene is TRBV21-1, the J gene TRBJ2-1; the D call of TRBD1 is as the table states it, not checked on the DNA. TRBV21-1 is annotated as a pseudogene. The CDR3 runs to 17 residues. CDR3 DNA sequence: TGTGCCAGCATCCCTAGGCAGGTCAGGGGCAACCATCCTGAGCAGTTCTTC. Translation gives CASIPRQVRGNHPEQFF.

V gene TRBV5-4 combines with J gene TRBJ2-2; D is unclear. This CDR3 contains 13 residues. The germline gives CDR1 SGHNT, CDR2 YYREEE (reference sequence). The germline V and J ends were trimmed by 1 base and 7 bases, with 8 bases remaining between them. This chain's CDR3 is CASSLRFGGELFF. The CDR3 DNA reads TGTGCCAGCAGCTTGCGGTTTGGCGGGGAGCTGTTTTTT.

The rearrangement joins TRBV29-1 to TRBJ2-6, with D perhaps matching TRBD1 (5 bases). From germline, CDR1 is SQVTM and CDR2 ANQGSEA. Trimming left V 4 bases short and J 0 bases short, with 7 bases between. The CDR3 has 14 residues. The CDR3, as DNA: TGCAGCGTTGGAAGGGGCTCTGGGGCCAACGTCCTGACTTTC. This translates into CSVGRGSGANVLTF. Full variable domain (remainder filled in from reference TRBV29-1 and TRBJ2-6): SAVISQKPSRDICQRGTSLTIQCQVDSQVTMMFWYRQQPGQSLTLIATANQGSEATYESGFVIDKFPISRPNLTFSTLTVSNMSPEDSSIYLCSVGRGSGANVLTFGAGSRLTVL.

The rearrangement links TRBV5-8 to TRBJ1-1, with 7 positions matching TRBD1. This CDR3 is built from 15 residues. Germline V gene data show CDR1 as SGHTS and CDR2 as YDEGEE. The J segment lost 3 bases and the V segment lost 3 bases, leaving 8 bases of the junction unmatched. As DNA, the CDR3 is TGTGCCAGCAGCTCGACTCTTACAGGGGACACTGAAGCTTTCTTT. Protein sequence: CASSSTLTGDTEAFF.

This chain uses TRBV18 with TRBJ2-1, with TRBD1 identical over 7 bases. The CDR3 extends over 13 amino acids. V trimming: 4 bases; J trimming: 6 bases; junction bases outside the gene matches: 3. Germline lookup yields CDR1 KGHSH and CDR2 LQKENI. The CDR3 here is CASSRGQVNEQFF. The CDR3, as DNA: TGTGCCAGCTCACGCGGACAGGTCAATGAGCAGTTCTTC.

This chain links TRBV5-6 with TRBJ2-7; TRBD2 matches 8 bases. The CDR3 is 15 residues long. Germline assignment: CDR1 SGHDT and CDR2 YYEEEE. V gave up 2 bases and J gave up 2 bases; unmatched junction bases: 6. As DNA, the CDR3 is TGTGCCAGCAGCTTCAGCGGGAGCCATGCCTACGAGCAGTACTTC. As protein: CASSFSGSHAYEQYF.